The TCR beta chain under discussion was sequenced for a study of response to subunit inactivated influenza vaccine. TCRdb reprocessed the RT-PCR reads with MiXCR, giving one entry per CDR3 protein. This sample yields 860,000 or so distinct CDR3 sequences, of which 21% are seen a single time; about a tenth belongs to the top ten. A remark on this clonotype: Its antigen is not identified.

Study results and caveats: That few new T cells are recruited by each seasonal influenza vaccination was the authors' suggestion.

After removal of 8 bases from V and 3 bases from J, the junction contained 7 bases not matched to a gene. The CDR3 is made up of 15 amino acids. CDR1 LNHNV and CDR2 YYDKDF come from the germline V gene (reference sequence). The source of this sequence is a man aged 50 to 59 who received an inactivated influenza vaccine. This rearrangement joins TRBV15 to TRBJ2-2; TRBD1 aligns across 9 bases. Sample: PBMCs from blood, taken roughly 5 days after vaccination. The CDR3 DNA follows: TGTGCCACCCGCCGTACAGGGGGCGACACCGGGGAGCTGTTTTTT. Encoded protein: CATRRTGGDTGELFF.